This T cell receptor (beta chain) was profiled in a study of shared clonotypes between healthy human individuals. Germline values: CDR1 MDHEN, CDR2 SYDVKM. This CDR3 comprises 14 residues. V lost 8 bases and J 5 bases, leaving 16 bases between the germline ends. The assay was carried out at the deep level. Original processing methods: Filtering differed, since immunoSEQ gave only junction sequences and no quality scores. Using immunoSEQ multiplex PCR, the repertoire was profiled, and TCRdb retains in-frame clones only, with some absent. D and trimming come from the DNA, and the V and J calls and clone size come from that table. The table shows around 1 million clones, with approximately 80% occurring only once. This clone was detected only a few times. Donors were healthy HIV-negative adults without recent acute infections or vaccinations.

The clonotype comes from a man in his late teens or twenties in good health. The sample was memory CD4+ T cells sorted from blood. Regarding subset: CD45RA-negative fraction. This chain links TRBV28 with TRBJ2-1, with a tentative D call TRBD2 (7 bases). The CDR3 spells CASPPAGHDNEQFF. In DNA form, the CDR3 reads TGTGCCAGCCCACCAGCGGGACACGACAATGAGCAGTTCTTC.